The source of this TCR beta chain is a study of T cell repertoires in cytomegalovirus infection. The wider study: HLA-B-restricted CMV epitopes that are well studied were used alongside recently identified HLA-C-restricted ones. Signatures in public TCR beta sequences pointed to both CMV infection and matching HLA type.

From the reads, TCRdb called clonotypes with MiXCR, one entry per CDR3 protein. This repertoire shows about 830,000 distinct CDR3 sequences, around a third found once; its top ten account for under 15%. General study results and limits: Dominating the ex vivo response were HLA-C-restricted CMV-specific TCR beta clonotypes. There were carriers of CMV plus the relevant HLA, and cumulative public TCR beta family frequency identified them.

For this clonotype: Its antigen is currently unknown.

V was clipped by 7 bases and J by 0 bases, with 13 bases between them. This CDR3 region has 14 residues. The V gene's germline CDR1 is MNHNS and CDR2 SASEGT. The V call is TRBV6-1, the J call TRBJ2-7; D perhaps matches TRBD1 (6 bases). The sequence was collected from a human donor in good health (CMV status not recorded). Some clones in this sample may be carry-over from other donors' samples. The sample in question was cultured CD8+ T cells from PBMCs, obtained from culture after CMV antigen stimulation. CDR3 DNA: TGTGCCAGCACCTTACAGGGCACCTCCTACGAGCAGTACGTC. This codes for CASTLQGTSYEQYV.